This T cell receptor beta chain was sequenced for a study of T cells expressing NK-cell markers. Overall study context: Investigators obtained TCR beta repertoires from sorted CD3+CD56+NKG2C+, CD3+CD56+NKG2C- and CD3+CD56-NKG2C+ T cells.

On this clonotype: Antigen: not known.

The study, taken as a whole, reports: There were a handful of donors in whom these clonotypes also led the CD3+CD56-NKG2C+ fraction. Of the CD8+ T cells in over five donors, about 1.0-7.0% belonged to dominant NKG2C+ clonotypes.

CDR1 SGHTA and CDR2 FQGNSA come from the germline V gene. CDR3 length: 14 amino acids. Synthesis of TCR beta cDNA relied on 5'RACE template switching carrying UMIs. TCRdb re-called the 5' RACE reads, yielding one record per CDR3 amino acid sequence without DNA. This sample lists about 140,000 distinct CDR3 sequences; its ten largest clones have 9% to 15%. The rearrangement uses TRBV7-2 and TRBJ2-1; TCRdb gives TRBD1 as the D gene, but with no DNA this cannot be confirmed. The sample consisted of blood T cells: a sorted CD56 or NKG2C T cell subset, CD4+ or CD8+ T cells, or bulk PBMC T cells (not recorded which). The TCR was taken from a man younger than 35 in good health. The CDR3 here is CASSLSGAPAEQFF.